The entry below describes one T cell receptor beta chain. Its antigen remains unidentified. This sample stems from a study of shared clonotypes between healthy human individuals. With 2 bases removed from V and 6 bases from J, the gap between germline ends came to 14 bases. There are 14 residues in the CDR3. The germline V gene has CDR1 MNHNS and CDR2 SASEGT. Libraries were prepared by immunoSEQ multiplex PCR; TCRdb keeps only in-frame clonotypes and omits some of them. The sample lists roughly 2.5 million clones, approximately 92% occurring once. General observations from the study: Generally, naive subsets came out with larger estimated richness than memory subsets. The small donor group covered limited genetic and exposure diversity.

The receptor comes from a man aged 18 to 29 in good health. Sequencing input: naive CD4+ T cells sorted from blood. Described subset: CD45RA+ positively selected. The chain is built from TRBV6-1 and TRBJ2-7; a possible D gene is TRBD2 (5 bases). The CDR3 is CASSEKGVSGEQYF. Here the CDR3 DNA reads TGTGCCAGCAGTGAAAAAGGCGTAAGCGGCGAGCAGTACTTC.